These 13 T cell receptor beta chains share one sample of origin, sequenced in a study of blood T cell repertoires in COVID-19. Using immunoSEQ multiplex PCR, the repertoire was profiled, and TCRdb retains in-frame clones only, with some absent. The data contain 350,000 to 500,000 clones, roughly 88% of them seen just once; the ten biggest clones take up approximately 1.5%. What was sequenced was PBMCs or T cells enriched from blood (not recorded which). Receptors originate from a woman under 30 who had been exposed to COVID-19.

This rearrangement joins TRBV28 to TRBJ2-7; D possibly corresponds to TRBD2 (5 bases). The V end lost 6 bases, the J end lost 0 bases, and 18 bases lay between the germline ends. CDR1 MDHEN and CDR2 SYDVKM come from the germline V gene. The CDR3 loop spans 16 amino acids. DNA for the CDR3: TGTGCCAGCAGGGGAGCTCTTGGACCCAGCTCCTACGAGCAGTACTTC. It encodes CASRGALGPSSYEQYF.

The chain has TRBV12-3 or TRBV12-4 and TRBJ2-3; D remains unclear. Trimming cost V 3 bases and J 3 bases, with 7 bases left between them. This CDR3 has 13 amino acids. The CDR3 here is CASSFFQTDTQYF. CDR3 sequence (DNA): TGTGCCAGCAGTTTTTTCCAGACAGATACGCAGTATTTT.

This rearrangement joins TRBV11-3 to TRBJ1-1; weak D call: TRBD1 (6 bases). V was pared by 5 bases and J by 1 base, with 8 bases between. Germline V CDR1 and CDR2: SGHNT, YENEEA. The CDR3 contains 13 residues. CDR3 DNA sequence: TGTGCCAGCAGCGCGGACAGGAACACTGAAGCTTTCTTT. Protein sequence: CASSADRNTEAFF. Together with reference TRBV11-3 and TRBJ1-1, the CDR3 gives the full variable domain: EAGVVQSPRYKIIEKKQPVAFWCNPISGHNTLYWYLQNLGQGPELLIRYENEEAVDDSQLPKDRFSAERLKGVDSTLKIQPAELGDSAVYLCASSADRNTEAFFGQGTRLTVV.

This CDR3 reads CASRPTGTLNEKLFF. The CDR3 nucleotides read TGTGCCAGCAGGCCAACAGGAACCCTTAATGAAAAACTGTTTTTT. The chain carries TRBV28 and TRBJ1-4, with D possibly TRBD1 on 5 matching bases. CDR3 length equals 15 residues. V lost 6 bases, J lost 4 bases, and 15 bases lay in between. The germline V gene has CDR1 MDHEN and CDR2 SYDVKM.

The V gene is TRBV28, the J gene TRBJ1-2; 11 bases map to TRBD1. Germline V CDR1 and CDR2: MDHEN, SYDVKM. This CDR3 is 17 amino acids long. Trimming at V came to 4 bases and at J to 6 bases, leaving 13 bases not matched to a gene. The CDR3 DNA sequence: TGTGCCAGCAGTTCCACCCAACCCTGGGACAGGGGGGATGGCTACACCTTC. It yields the protein CASSSTQPWDRGDGYTF.

The gene calls are TRBV3-1 (or the pseudogene TRBV3-2) and TRBJ2-2; TRBD2 aligns across 10 bases. In germline, CDR1 is LGHDT, CDR2 YNNKEL (reference sequence). CDR3 size: 16 residues. J lost 6 bases, V lost 4 bases, and 8 bases had no gene match. Written as DNA, the CDR3 is TGTGCCAGCAGCCGGCGCCAGCGGGGGGGCCCCGGGGAGCTGTTTTTT. This gives the protein CASSRRQRGGPGELFF.

This clone has just a few counts. In the same sample, other DNA sequences code for this CDR3. The rearrangement joins TRBV14 to TRBJ1-2; D unclear. The CDR3 totals 13 residues. Germline values: CDR1 SGHDN, CDR2 FVKESK. V was clipped by 6 bases and J by 0 bases, with 8 bases between them. In DNA, the CDR3 is TGTGCCAGCAGTCGAACAGCTAACTATGGCTACACCTTC. Its protein product is CASSRTANYGYTF.

The chain employs TRBV11-2 and TRBJ2-1; 11 bases agree with TRBD2. V gave up 5 bases and J gave up 3 bases; unmatched junction bases: 3. Germline CDR1 reads SGHAT; CDR2 reads FQNNGV. CDR3 length equals 15 residues. CDR3 coding DNA: TGTGCCAGCAGCGAAGGGACTAGCGGCTACAATGAGCAGTTCTTC. Protein product: CASSEGTSGYNEQFF.

V and J are TRBV5-1 and TRBJ1-1, with 10 nucleotides matching TRBD1. In germline, CDR1 is SGHRS, CDR2 YFSETQ. The CDR3 runs 18 residues. Trimming took 4 bases from V and 2 from J; bases not matched to a gene: 14. The CDR3 region is CASSPPIRDRGRNTEAFF. CDR3 coding DNA: TGCGCCAGCAGCCCCCCTATCCGGGACAGGGGCCGAAACACTGAAGCTTTCTTT.

This clone has a handful of counts. The rearrangement uses TRBV5-5 and TRBJ2-7, with D unclear. V lost 0 bases and J 4 bases, leaving 8 bases between the germline ends. Germline CDR1 reads SGHKS; CDR2 reads YYEKEE (reference sequence). The CDR3 length is 13 residues. CDR3 loop: CASSLATNYEQYF. The CDR3 nucleotides are TGTGCCAGCAGCTTGGCGACAAATTACGAGCAGTACTTC.

This clone was picked up a small number of times. The chain has TRBV20-1 and TRBJ2-7; tentative D call: TRBD2 (5 bases). Germline V lookup: CDR1 DFQATT, CDR2 SNEGSKA (reference sequence). V lost 0 bases and J 9 bases, leaving 9 bases between the germline ends. The CDR3 covers 11 residues. CDR3 nucleotide sequence: TGCAGTGCTAGAGATAGCGTCGGGCAGTACTTC. Translating it yields CSARDSVGQYF.

The rearrangement uses TRBV15 and TRBJ2-2; 9 bases align to TRBD1. Germline loops: CDR1 LNHNV, CDR2 YYDKDF (reference sequence). V dropped 0 bases and J dropped 4; count of bases not matched to a gene: 15. This CDR3 comprises 20 residues. CDR3 protein: CATSREFGTGRHSGTGELFF. The CDR3 bases are TGTGCCACCAGCAGAGAATTTGGGACAGGGCGGCATTCGGGCACCGGGGAGCTGTTTTTT.

CDR3 loop: CAISGAGQGGPSYNEQFF. In nucleotides, the CDR3 is TGTGCCATCAGTGGTGCGGGCCAAGGGGGACCCTCCTACAATGAGCAGTTCTTC. The J gene is TRBJ2-1, the V gene TRBV10-3; D may be TRBD1 (6 bases). CDR1 and CDR2 from the germline V gene are ENHRY and SYGVKD. V dropped 4 bases and J dropped 0 bases, with 19 bases sitting between them. The CDR3 is 18 residues long.